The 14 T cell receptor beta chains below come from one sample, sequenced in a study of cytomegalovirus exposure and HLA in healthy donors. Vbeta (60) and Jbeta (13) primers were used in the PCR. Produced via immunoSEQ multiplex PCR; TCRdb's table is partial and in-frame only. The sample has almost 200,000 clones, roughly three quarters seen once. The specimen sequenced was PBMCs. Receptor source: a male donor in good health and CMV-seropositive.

The CDR3 here is CASSRPTGTSVGEQYF. Written as DNA, the CDR3 is TGTGCCAGCAGCCGGCCCACCGGGACTAGCGTAGGCGAGCAGTACTTC. The gene calls are TRBV27 and TRBJ2-7, with 10 positions matching TRBD2. In germline, CDR1 is MNHEY, CDR2 SMNVEV (reference sequence). The CDR3 is made up of 16 amino acids. With V trimmed by 6 bases and J by 6 bases, 14 bases remained unmatched.

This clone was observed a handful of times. This CDR3 is CASSFRESNQPQHF. The CDR3 bases are TGTGCCAGCAGTTTTCGGGAGAGCAATCAGCCCCAGCATTTT. V usage is TRBV27 and J usage is TRBJ1-5; no definite D call. Germline V gene lookup returns CDR1 MNHEY and CDR2 SMNVEV (reference sequence). Trimming cost V 3 bases and J 1 base, with 7 bases left between them. The CDR3 covers 14 residues.

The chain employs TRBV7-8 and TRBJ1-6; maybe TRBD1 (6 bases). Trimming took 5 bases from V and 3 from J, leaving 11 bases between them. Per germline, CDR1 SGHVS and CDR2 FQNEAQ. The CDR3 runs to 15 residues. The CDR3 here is CASSTGQIYNSPLHF. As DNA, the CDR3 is TGTGCCAGCAGCACTGGACAGATCTATAATTCACCCCTCCACTTT.

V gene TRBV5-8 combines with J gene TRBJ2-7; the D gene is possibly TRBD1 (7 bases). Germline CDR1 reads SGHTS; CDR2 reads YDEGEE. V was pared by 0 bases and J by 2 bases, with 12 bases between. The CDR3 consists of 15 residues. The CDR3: CASSLDQGGAYEQYF. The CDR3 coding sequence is TGTGCCAGCAGCTTGGATCAGGGGGGAGCCTACGAGCAGTACTTC.

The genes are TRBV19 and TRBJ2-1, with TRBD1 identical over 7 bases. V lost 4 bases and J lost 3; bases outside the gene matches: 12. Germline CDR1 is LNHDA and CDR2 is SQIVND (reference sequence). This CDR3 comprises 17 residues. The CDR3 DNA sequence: TGTGCCAGTAGTAATACCCCACAGGGGAAGGGCTACAATGAGCAGTTCTTC. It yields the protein CASSNTPQGKGYNEQFF.

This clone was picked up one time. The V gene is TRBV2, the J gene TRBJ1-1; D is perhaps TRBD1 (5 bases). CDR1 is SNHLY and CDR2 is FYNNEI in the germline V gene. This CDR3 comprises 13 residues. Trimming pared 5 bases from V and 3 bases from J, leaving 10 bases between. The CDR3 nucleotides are TGTGCCAGCAGTAAACAACAGGACACTGAAGCTTTCTTT. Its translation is CASSKQQDTEAFF.

CDR3 bases: TGTGCCAGCAGTGAACTAACCTACGAGCAGTACTTC. It is translated as CASSELTYEQYF. This chain connects TRBV2 to TRBJ2-7; D is undetermined. The CDR3 totals 12 residues. The ends were cut back, 2 bases at V and 2 bases at J, with 4 bases in the middle. Germline CDR1 and CDR2: SNHLY and FYNNEI.

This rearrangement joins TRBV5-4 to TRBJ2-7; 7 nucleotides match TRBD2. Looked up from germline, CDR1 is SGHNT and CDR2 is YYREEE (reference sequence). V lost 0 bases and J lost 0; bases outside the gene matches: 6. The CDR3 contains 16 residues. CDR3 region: CASSLDPGLTSYEQYF. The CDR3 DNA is TGTGCCAGCAGCTTGGATCCGGGACTAACCTCCTACGAGCAGTACTTC.

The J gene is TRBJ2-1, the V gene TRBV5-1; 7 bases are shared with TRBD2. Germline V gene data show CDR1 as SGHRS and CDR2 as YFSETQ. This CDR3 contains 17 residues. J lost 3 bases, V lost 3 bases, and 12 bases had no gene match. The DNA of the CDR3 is TGCGCCAGCAGCTCCCCGACTAGCAGGGACTACTACAATGAGCAGTTCTTC. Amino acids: CASSSPTSRDYYNEQFF.

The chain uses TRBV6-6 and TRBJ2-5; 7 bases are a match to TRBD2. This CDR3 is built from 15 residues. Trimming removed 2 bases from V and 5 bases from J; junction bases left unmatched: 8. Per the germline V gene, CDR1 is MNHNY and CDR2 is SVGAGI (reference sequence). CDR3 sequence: CASSYGIGGGETQYF. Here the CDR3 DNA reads TGTGCCAGCAGTTACGGCATCGGGGGAGGGGAGACCCAGTACTTC.

CDR3 sequence reads: CASSFEGQSTGELFF. The CDR3, as DNA: TGCGCCAGCAGCTTCGAGGGACAGAGCACCGGGGAGCTGTTTTTT. The chain recombines TRBV5-1 with TRBJ2-2; TRBD1 agrees at 7 bases. Germline V lookup: CDR1 SGHRS, CDR2 YFSETQ. With V trimmed by 2 bases and J by 4 bases, 5 bases remained unmatched. The CDR3 consists of 15 residues.

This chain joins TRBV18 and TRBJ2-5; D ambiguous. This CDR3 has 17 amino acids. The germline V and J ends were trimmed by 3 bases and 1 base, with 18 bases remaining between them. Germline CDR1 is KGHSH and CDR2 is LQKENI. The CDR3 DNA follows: TGTGCCAGCTCACCCCTCCCCTTAGTTCCAAGCCAAGAGACCCAGTACTTC. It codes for CASSPLPLVPSQETQYF.

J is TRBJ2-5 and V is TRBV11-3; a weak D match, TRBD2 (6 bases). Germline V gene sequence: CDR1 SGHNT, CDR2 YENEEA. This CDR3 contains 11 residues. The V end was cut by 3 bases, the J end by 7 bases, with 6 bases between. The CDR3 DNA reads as TGTGCCAGCAGCTTGGAGGGGACCCAGTACTTC. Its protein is CASSLEGTQYF. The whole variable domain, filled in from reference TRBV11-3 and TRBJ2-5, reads EAGVVQSPRYKIIEKKQPVAFWCNPISGHNTLYWYLQNLGQGPELLIRYENEEAVDDSQLPKDRFSAERLKGVDSTLKIQPAELGDSAVYLCASSLEGTQYFGPGTRLLVL.

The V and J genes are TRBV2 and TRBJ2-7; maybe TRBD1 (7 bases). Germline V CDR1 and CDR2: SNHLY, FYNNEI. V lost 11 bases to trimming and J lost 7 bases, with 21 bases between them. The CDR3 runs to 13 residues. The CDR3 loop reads CACGRQGGEEQYF. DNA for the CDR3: TGTGCCTGCGGTAGACAGGGAGGTGAGGAGCAGTACTTC.